The source of this T cell receptor beta chain is a study of control samples from healthy donors and cancer patients. Using immunoSEQ multiplex PCR, the repertoire was profiled, and TCRdb retains in-frame clones only, with some absent. The sample records about 5,500 clones, 72% being singletons. The CDR3 consists of 15 residues. The germline CDR1 and CDR2 sequences are KGHDR and SFDVKD. V dropped 4 bases and J dropped 7 bases, with 16 bases sitting between them. The genes are TRBV24-1 and TRBJ2-1, with a weak D call TRBD1 (5 bases). Sequenced input: formalin-fixed, paraffin-embedded tissue. The receptor was derived from a male donor with melanoma. Here the CDR3 reads CATSDPGAGQNEQFF. The CDR3 nucleotides read TGTGCCACCAGTGACCCCGGTGCAGGGCAAAATGAGCAGTTCTTC.